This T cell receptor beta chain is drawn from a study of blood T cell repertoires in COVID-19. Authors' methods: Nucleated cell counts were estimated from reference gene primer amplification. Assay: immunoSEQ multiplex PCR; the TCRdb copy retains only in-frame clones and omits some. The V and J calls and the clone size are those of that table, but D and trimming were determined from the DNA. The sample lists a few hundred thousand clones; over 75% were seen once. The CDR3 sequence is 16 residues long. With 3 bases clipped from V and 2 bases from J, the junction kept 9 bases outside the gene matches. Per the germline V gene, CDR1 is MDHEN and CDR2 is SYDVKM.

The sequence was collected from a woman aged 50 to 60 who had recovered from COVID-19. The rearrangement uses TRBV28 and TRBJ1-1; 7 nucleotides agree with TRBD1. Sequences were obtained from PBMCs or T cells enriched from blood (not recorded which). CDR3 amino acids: CASSFLGNRGNTEAFF. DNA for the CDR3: TGTGCCAGCAGTTTTTTGGGAAACAGGGGAAACACTGAAGCTTTCTTT.